The sequence of this TCR beta chain was determined in a study of blood T cells in healthy people across ages. The individuals who served as donors were healthy Caucasians living in Russia, aged roughly 6 to 95. Extractions gave at least 5.5 micrograms of total RNA per sample. The sample holds a few counts of this clonotype. The second PCR ran about 6 to 11 cycles with a sample-barcoded 5' primer and J-beta primers. Every cDNA was tagged by a template-switch adaptor with 12 random nucleotides. A single record per CDR3 protein comes from TCRdb applying MiXCR to the 5' RACE reads. This table holds approximately 2,000,000 distinct CDR3 sequences, around 40% found once. The sequenced sample was blood. The sequence was obtained from a human donor in good health.

CDR3 sequence: CASSSGQTAYNEQFF. The CDR3 DNA reads as TGTGCCAGCAGCTCCGGGCAGACCGCATACAATGAGCAGTTCTTC. The J gene is TRBJ2-1, the V gene TRBV7-9, with no clear D. Looked up from germline, CDR1 is SEHNR and CDR2 is FQNEAQ (reference sequence). V was cut by 4 bases and J by 4 bases, with 14 bases left in between. The CDR3 covers 15 residues.